This TCR beta chain was observed in a study of response to subunit inactivated influenza vaccine. Points from the study as a whole: Authors suggested each seasonal influenza vaccination recruits few new T cells.

TCRdb re-called the RT-PCR reads with MiXCR, one entry per CDR3 protein. Of hundreds of thousands of distinct CDR3 sequences detected, approximately 18% appear once; the ten largest clones hold approximately 10%. This clonotype was found many times. Its specificity is unknown. This CDR3 has 13 residues. Germline V gives CDR1 DFQATT, CDR2 SNEGSKA (reference sequence). Deletions cut 3 bases from V and 6 bases from J, with 11 bases between. The TCR comes from a man aged 45-60 years who received an inactivated influenza vaccine. Sequencing was performed on PBMCs from blood, taken 5 days after vaccination. This rearrangement joins TRBV20-1 to TRBJ2-2; D is undetermined. CDR3 nucleotides: TGCAGTGCTAGTCTCTATACCGCCGGGGAGCTGTTTTTT. Its translation: CSASLYTAGELFF.